This TCR beta chain appears in the sequencing data of a study of shared clonotypes between healthy human individuals. TCRdb keeps only in-frame clones here, not all; method: immunoSEQ multiplex PCR. The sample gives approximately 620,000 clones, around 97% of which show up once; 0.057% is in the top ten. Unmatched junction bases numbered 7, after V lost 2 bases and J lost 5 bases. The CDR3 extends over 16 amino acids. Germline V gene lookup returns CDR1 MGHRA and CDR2 YSYEKL. This TCR derives from a woman under 40 in good health. Sequencing was performed on naive CD4+ T cells sorted from blood. The subset was: CD45RA+ positively selected. V is TRBV4-1 and J is TRBJ2-3; TRBD2 matches at 10 bases. CDR3 sequence (DNA): TGCGCCAGCAGCCAATGGCTAGCGGGAGAAGTAGATACGCAGTATTTT. It translates to CASSQWLAGEVDTQYF.